This T cell receptor beta chain was sequenced during a study of blood T cell repertoires in COVID-19. The CDR3 spans 15 residues. V was clipped by 4 bases and J by 1 base; unmatched bases: 6. Germline V gene lookup returns CDR1 MNHNY and CDR2 SVGAGI (reference sequence). Assay: immunoSEQ multiplex PCR; the TCRdb copy retains only in-frame clones and omits some. In the table there are 120,000 to 150,000 clones, approximately 87% of which are singletons. Material: PBMCs or T cells enriched from blood (not recorded which). This TCR was recovered from a man aged 45-65 years in a cohort exposed to, infected with or recovered from COVID-19 (not recorded which). The chain recombines TRBV6-6 with TRBJ1-1; 7 bases line up with TRBD1. The CDR3 spells CASSLDRVGNTEAFF. The CDR3 nucleotides are TGTGCCAGCAGTTTAGACAGGGTCGGGAACACTGAAGCTTTCTTT.